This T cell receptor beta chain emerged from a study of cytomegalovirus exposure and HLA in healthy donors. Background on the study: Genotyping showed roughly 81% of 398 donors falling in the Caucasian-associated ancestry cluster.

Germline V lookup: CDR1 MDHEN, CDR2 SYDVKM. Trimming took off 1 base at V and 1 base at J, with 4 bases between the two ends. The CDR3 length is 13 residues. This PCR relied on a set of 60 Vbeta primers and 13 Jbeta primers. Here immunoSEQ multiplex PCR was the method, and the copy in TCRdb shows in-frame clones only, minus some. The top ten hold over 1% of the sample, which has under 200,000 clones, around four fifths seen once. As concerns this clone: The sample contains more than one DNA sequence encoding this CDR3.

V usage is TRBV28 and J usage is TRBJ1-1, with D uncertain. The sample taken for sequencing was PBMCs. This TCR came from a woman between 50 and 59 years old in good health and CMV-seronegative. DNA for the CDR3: TGTGCCAGCAGTTTATCACAGAACACTGAAGCTTTCTTT. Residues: CASSLSQNTEAFF.